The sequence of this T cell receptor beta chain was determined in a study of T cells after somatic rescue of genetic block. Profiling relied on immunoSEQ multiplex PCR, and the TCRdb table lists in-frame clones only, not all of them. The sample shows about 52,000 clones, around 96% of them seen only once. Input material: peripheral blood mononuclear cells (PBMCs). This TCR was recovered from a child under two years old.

CDR3 loop: CASSVFLGNTEAFF. The CDR3, as DNA: TGTGCCAGCAGTGTATTCTTGGGGAACACTGAAGCTTTCTTT. The chain employs TRBV2 and TRBJ1-1, with D hard to call. V was clipped by 4 bases and J by 1 base, with 10 bases between them. This CDR3 has 14 amino acids. The germline gives CDR1 SNHLY, CDR2 FYNNEI. The full variable domain, its missing parts supplied by reference TRBV2 and TRBJ1-1, is EPEVTQTPSHQVTQMGQEVILRCVPISNHLYFYWYRQILGQKVEFLVSFYNNEISEKSEIFDDQFSVERPDGSNFTLKIRSTKLEDSAMYFCASSVFLGNTEAFFGQGTRLTVV.